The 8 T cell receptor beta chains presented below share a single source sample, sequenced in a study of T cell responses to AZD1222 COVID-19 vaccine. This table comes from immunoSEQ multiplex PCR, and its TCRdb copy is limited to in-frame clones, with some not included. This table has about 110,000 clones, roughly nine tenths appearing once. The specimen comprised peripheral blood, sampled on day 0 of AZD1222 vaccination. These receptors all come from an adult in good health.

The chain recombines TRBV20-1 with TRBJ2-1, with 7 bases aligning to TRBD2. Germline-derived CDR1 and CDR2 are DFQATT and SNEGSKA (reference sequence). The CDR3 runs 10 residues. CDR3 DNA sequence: TGCGAGCGGGAATACAATGAGCAGTTCTTC. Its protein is CEREYNEQFF.

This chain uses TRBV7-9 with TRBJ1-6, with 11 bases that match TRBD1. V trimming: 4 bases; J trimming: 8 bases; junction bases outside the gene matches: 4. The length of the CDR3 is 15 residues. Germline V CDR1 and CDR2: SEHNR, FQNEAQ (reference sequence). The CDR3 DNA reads TGTGCCAGCAGCTCCCGGACAGGGGGCTATTCACCCCTCCACTTT. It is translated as CASSSRTGGYSPLHF. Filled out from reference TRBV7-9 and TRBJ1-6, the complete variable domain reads DTGVSQNPRHKITKRGQNVTFRCDPISEHNRLYWYRQTLGQGPEFLTYFQNEAQLEKSRLLSDRFSAERPKGSFSTLEIQRTEQGDSAMYLCASSSRTGGYSPLHFGNGTRLTVT.

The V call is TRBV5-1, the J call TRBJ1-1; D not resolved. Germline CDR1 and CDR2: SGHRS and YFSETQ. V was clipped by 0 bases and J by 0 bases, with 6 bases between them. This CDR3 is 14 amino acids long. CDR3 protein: CASSLDIVNTEAFF. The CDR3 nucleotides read TGCGCCAGCAGCTTGGACATAGTGAACACTGAAGCTTTCTTT.

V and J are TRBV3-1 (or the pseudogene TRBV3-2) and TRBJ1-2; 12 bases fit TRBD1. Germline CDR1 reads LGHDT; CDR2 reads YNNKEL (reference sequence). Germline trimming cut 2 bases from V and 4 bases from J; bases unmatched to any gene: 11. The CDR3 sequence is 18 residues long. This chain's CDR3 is CASSQRRDRGRNGYGYTF. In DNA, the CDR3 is TGTGCCAGCAGCCAAAGGCGGGACAGGGGGCGAAATGGCTATGGCTACACCTTC.

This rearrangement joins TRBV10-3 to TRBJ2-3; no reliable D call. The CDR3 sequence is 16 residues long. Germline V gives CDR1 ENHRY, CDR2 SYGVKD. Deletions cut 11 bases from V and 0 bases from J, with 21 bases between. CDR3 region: CASRPLVSTSTDTQYF. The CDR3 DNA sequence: TGTGCCTCCCGCCCCCTAGTTAGTACTAGCACAGATACGCAGTATTTT.

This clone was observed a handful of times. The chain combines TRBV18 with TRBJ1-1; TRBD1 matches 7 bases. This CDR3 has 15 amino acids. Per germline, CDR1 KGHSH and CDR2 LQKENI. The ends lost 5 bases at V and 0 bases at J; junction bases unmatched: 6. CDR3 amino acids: CASSEGATMNTEAFF. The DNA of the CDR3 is TGTGCCAGCTCAGAGGGGGCCACCATGAACACTGAAGCTTTCTTT.

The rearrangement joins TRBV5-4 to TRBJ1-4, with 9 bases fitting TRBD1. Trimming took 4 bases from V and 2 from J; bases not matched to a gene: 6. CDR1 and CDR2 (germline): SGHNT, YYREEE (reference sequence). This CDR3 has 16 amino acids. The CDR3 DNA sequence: TGTGCCAGCAGCCAACAGGGGGCCGGGACTAATGAAAAACTGTTTTTT. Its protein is CASSQQGAGTNEKLFF.

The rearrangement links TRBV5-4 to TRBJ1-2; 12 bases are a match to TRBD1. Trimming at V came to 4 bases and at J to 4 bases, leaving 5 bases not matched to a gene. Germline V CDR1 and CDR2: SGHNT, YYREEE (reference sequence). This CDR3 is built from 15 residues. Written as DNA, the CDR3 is TGTGCCAGCAGCGAGGGACAGGGGGCAAGCTATGGCTACACCTTC. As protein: CASSEGQGASYGYTF.